This T cell receptor beta chain derives from a study of blood T cell repertoires in COVID-19. Trimming removed 4 bases from V and 2 bases from J, with 8 bases in between. This CDR3 is 13 amino acids long. Germline V gives CDR1 LNHDA, CDR2 SQIVND (reference sequence). Original analysis: Amplified reference gene primers provided the basis for estimating nucleated cell counts. Sequenced by immunoSEQ multiplex PCR; TCRdb stores in-frame clones only, minus some. The DNA gave D and trimming, while V, J and clone size come from that table. This sample yields under 300,000 clones, of which approximately 85% are seen a single time; about 0.8% belongs to the top ten.

The chain couples TRBV19 to TRBJ1-1, with D possibly being TRBD1 (5 bases). Material for sequencing was peripheral blood. The TCR was taken from a woman aged 25 to 39 with acute or convalescent COVID-19. The CDR3 coding sequence is TGTGCCAGTAGTAACGGGGGTAACACTGAAGCTTTCTTT. It encodes CASSNGGNTEAFF.